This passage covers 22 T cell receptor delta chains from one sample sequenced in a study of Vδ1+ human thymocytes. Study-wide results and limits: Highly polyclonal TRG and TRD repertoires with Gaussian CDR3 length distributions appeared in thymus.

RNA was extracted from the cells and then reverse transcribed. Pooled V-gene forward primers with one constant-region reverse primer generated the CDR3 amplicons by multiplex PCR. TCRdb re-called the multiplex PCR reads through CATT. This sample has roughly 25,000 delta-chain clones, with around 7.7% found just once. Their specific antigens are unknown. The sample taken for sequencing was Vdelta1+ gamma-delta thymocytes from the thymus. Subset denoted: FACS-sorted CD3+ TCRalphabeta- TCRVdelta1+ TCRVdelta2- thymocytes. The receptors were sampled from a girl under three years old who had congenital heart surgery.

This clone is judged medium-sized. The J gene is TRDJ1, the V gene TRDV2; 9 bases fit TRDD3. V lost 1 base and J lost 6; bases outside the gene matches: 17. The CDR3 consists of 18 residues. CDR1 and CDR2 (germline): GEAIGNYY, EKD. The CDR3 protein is CACDTLLGDTSSRNKLIF. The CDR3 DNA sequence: TGTGCCTGTGACACGCTACTGGGGGACACCTCATCAAGGAATAAACTCATCTTT.

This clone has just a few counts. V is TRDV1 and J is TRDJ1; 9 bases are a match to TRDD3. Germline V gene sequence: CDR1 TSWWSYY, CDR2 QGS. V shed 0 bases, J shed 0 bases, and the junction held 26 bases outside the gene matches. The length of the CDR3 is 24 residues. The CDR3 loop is CALGELKPEFFPLGDPEYTDKLIF. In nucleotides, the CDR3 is TGTGCTCTTGGGGAACTTAAACCGGAATTTTTTCCGCTGGGGGATCCGGAGTACACCGATAAACTCATCTTT.

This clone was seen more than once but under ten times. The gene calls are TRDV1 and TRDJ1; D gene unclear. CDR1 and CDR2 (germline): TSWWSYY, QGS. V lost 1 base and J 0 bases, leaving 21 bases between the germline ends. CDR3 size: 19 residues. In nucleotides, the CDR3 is TGTGCTCTTGGGGAACGTGGTTTGGACTTTCTACTGTACACCGATAAACTCATCTTT. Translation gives CALGERGLDFLLYTDKLIF.

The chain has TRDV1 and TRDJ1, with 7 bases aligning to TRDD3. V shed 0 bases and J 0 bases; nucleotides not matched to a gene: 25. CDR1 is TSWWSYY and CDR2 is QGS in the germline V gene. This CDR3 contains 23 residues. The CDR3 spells CALGELIVRDHSFHWGHTDKLIF. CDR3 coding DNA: TGTGCTCTTGGGGAACTAATCGTGCGGGACCACTCATTCCACTGGGGCCACACCGATAAACTCATCTTT.

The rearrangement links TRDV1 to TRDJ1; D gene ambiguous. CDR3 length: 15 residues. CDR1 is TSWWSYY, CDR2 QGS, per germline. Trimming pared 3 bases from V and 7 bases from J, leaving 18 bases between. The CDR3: CALGDVTGQSSKLIF. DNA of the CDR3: TGTGCTCTTGGGGATGTTACCGGGCAGTCCTCTAAACTCATCTTT.

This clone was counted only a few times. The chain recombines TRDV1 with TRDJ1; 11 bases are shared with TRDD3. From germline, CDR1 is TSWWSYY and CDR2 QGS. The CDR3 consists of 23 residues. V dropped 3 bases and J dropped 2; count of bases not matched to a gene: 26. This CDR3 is CALGDQYLPTKLGDRSSTDKLIF. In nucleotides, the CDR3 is TGTGCTCTTGGGGACCAATACCTTCCTACCAAACTGGGGGATAGGAGTAGTACCGATAAACTCATCTTT.

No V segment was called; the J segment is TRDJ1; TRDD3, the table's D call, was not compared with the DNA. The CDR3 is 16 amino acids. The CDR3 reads CALGYWGIRLGDKLIF. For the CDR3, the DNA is TGTGCTCTTGGCTACTGGGGGATACGCTTAGGAGATAAACTCATCTTT.

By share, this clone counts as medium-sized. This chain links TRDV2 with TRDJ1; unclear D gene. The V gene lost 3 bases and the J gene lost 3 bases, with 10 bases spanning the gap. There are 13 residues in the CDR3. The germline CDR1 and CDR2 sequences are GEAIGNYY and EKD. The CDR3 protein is CACDWSESDKLIF. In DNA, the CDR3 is TGTGCCTGTGACTGGTCGGAGTCCGATAAACTCATCTTT.

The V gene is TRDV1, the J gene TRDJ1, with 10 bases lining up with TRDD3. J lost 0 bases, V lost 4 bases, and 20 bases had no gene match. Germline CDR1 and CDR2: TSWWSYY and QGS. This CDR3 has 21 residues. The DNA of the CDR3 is TGTGCTCTTGGGGGACCCCGCTGGGGGATATTTAAGGCGGGAAACACCGATAAACTCATCTTT. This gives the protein CALGGPRWGIFKAGNTDKLIF.

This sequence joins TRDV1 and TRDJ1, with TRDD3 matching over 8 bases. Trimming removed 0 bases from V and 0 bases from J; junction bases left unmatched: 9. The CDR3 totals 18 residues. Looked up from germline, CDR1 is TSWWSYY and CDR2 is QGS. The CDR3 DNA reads TGTGCTCTTGGGGAACTCCCTGGGGGAGCCCATTACACCGATAAACTCATCTTT. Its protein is CALGELPGGAHYTDKLIF.

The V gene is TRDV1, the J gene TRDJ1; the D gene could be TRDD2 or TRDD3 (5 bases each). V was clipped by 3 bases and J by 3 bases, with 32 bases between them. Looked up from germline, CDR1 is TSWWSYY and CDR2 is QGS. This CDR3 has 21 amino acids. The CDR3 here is CALGEPWPSYRTRGGADKLIF. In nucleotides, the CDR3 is TGTGCTCTTGGGGAGCCATGGCCTTCTTACCGTACCCGGGGAGGGGCCGATAAACTCATCTTT.

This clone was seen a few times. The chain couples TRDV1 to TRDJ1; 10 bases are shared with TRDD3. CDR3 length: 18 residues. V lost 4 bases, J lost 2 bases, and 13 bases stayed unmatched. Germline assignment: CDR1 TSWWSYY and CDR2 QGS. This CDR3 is CALGGPPRLGDKTDKLIF. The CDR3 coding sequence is TGTGCTCTTGGGGGACCCCCCCGCCTGGGGGATAAAACCGATAAACTCATCTTT.

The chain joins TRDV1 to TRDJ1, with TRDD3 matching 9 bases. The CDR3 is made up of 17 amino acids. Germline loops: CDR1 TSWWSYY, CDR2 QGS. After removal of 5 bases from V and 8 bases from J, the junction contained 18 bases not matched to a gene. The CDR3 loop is CALGLGSERGIPYKLIF. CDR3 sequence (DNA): TGTGCTCTTGGGCTGGGGTCCGAGCGGGGGATACCCTACAAACTCATCTTT.

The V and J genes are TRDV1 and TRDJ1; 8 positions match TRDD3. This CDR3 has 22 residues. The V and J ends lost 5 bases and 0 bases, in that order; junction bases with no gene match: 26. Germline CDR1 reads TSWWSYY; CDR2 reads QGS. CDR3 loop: CALGFPLSYTMGDPTYTDKLIF. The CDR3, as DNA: TGTGCTCTTGGGTTCCCCCTGAGCTACACAATGGGGGATCCGACGTACACCGATAAACTCATCTTT.

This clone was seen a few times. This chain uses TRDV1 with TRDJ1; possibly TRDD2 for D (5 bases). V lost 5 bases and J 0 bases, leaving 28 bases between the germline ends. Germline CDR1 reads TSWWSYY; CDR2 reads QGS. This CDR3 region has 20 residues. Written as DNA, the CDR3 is TGTGCTCTTGGGCCAAACGGTTCCTCCACCATACTTGGGTACACCGATAAACTCATCTTT. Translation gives CALGPNGSSTILGYTDKLIF.

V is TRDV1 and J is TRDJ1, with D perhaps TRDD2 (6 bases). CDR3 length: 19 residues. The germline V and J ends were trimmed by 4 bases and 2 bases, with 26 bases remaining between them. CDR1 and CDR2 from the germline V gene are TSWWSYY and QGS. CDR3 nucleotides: TGTGCTCTTGGGGCGCCTCAGACTTCCTCAGGCGCGCGGACCGATAAACTCATCTTT. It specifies CALGAPQTSSGARTDKLIF.

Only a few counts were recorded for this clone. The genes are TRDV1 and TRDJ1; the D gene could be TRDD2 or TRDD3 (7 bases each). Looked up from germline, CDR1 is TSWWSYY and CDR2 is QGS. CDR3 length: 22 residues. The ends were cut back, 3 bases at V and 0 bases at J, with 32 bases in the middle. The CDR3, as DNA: TGTGCTCTTGGGGATCAAATTCCTACGAAGAGGGCTGGGGATAGATACACCGATAAACTCATCTTT. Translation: CALGDQIPTKRAGDRYTDKLIF.

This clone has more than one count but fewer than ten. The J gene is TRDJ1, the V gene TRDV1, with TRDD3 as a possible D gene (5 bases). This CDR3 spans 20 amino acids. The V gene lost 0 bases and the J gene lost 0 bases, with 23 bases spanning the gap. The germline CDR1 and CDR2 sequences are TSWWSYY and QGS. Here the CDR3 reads CALGELEQGGGLLNTDKLIF. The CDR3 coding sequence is TGTGCTCTTGGGGAACTTGAACAAGGCGGGGGTCTCCTCAACACCGATAAACTCATCTTT.

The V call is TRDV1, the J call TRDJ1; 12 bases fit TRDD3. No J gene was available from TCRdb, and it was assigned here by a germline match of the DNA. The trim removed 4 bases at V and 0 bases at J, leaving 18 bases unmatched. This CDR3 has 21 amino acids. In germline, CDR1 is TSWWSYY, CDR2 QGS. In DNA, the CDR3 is TGTGCTCTTGGGGGTTCCTACGTTGAGGGCTGGGGGATACGGTACACCGATAAACTCATCTTT. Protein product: CALGGSYVEGWGIRYTDKLIF.

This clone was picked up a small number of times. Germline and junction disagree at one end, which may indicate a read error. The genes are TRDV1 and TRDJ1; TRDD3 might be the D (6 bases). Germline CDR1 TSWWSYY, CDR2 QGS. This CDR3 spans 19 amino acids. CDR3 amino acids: CALGTSSYTGRRMADKLIF. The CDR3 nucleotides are TGCGCTCTTGGGACATCCTCGTATACTGGGAGACGAATGGCCGATAAACTCATCTTT.

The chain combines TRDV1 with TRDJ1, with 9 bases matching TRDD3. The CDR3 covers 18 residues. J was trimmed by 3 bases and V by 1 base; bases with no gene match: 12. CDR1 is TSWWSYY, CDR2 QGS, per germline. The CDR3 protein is CALGEHTLGDSASDKLIF. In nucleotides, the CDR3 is TGTGCTCTTGGGGAACATACCCTGGGGGATTCTGCGTCCGATAAACTCATCTTT.

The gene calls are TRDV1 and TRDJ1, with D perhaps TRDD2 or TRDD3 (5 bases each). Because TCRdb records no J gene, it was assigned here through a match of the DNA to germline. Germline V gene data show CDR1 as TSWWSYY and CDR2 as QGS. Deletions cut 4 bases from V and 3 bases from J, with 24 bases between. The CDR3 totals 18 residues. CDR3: CALGALLTAYWRADKLIF. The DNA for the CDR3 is TGTGCTCTTGGGGCCCTTCTCACGGCTTACTGGAGGGCCGATAAACTCATCTTT.